The 29 T cell receptor beta chains listed next were all sequenced from one sample in a study of shared clonotypes between healthy human individuals. The table came from immunoSEQ multiplex PCR; TCRdb's copy has only in-frame clones and leaves some out. Here the sample spans 2 million to 2.5 million clones, over 85% being singletons. Source material: naive CD4+ T cells sorted from blood. Subset defined: CD45RA+ positively selected. Receptors were obtained from a man younger than 35 in good health.

With regard to this clone: The same CDR3 can be traced to other DNA sequences in this sample. This chain links TRBV5-4 with TRBJ2-5; 10 positions match TRBD1. The CDR3 is made up of 14 amino acids. Germline lookup yields CDR1 SGHNT and CDR2 YYREEE (reference sequence). The V and J ends lost 4 bases and 5 bases, in that order; junction bases with no gene match: 5. The chain's CDR3 is CASSRQGAGETQYF. The DNA for the CDR3 is TGTGCCAGCAGCCGACAGGGGGCGGGGGAGACCCAGTACTTC. The variable domain in full, with the rest retrieved from reference TRBV5-4 and TRBJ2-5, is ETGVTQSPTHLIKTRGQQVTLRCSSQSGHNTVSWYQQALGQGPQFIFQYYREEENGRGNFPPRFSGLQFPNYSSELNVNALELDDSALYLCASSRQGAGETQYFGPGTRLLVL.

The sample holds one count of this clone. V gene TRBV18 combines with J gene TRBJ1-2; 7 bases match TRBD1. CDR3 size: 17 residues. CDR1 is KGHSH, CDR2 LQKENI, per germline. V dropped 6 bases and J dropped 4; count of bases not matched to a gene: 17. As DNA, the CDR3 is TGTGCCAGCTCCGAGGAATTCACAGGGGACCGGACCTATGGCTACACCTTC. This sequence encodes CASSEEFTGDRTYGYTF.

This clone showed up just once. The chain uses TRBV30 and TRBJ2-1, with D tentatively TRBD1 (5 bases). V was cut by 0 bases and J by 0 bases, with 12 bases left in between. Germline values: CDR1 GTSNPN, CDR2 SVGIG (reference sequence). This CDR3 spans 16 amino acids. The CDR3 reads CAWSVGHLRSYNEQFF. As DNA, the CDR3 is TGTGCCTGGAGTGTAGGACACCTACGCTCCTACAATGAGCAGTTCTTC. The variable domain in full, with the rest retrieved from reference TRBV30 and TRBJ2-1, is SQTIHQWPATLVQPVGSPLSLECTVEGTSNPNLYWYRQAAGRGLQLLFYSVGIGQISSEVPQNLSASRPQDRQFILSSKKLLLSDSGFYLCAWSVGHLRSYNEQFFGPGTRLTVL.

The rearrangement uses TRBV5-1 and TRBJ1-2, with a weak D call TRBD1 (5 bases). Germline values: CDR1 SGHRS, CDR2 YFSETQ. The CDR3 length is 14 residues. V dropped 2 bases and J dropped 4 bases, with 12 bases sitting between them. In nucleotides, the CDR3 is TGCGCCAGCAGCTTTTCGACTGACAGCTATGGCTACACCTTC. Translating gives CASSFSTDSYGYTF.

The chain is built from TRBV5-6 and TRBJ1-5; 8 bases map to TRBD1. Germline loops: CDR1 SGHDT, CDR2 YYEEEE. V was clipped by 0 bases and J by 4 bases; unmatched bases: 3. The CDR3 totals 15 residues. The CDR3 is CASSLAGGVNQPQHF. The CDR3 DNA sequence: TGTGCCAGCAGCTTGGCAGGGGGCGTAAATCAGCCCCAGCATTTT. The full variable domain, its missing parts supplied by reference TRBV5-6 and TRBJ1-5, is DAGVTQSPTHLIKTRGQQVTLRCSPKSGHDTVSWYQQALGQGPQFIFQYYEEEERQRGNFPDRFSGHQFPNYSSELNVNALLLGDSALYLCASSLAGGVNQPQHFGDGTRLSIL.

This clone appeared a single time. The chain's CDR3 is CSARDPPEGETQYF. As DNA, the CDR3 is TGCAGCGCACGGGACCCACCCGAGGGAGAGACCCAGTACTTC. This sequence joins TRBV29-1 and TRBJ2-5; D may be TRBD1 or TRBD2 (5 bases each). Germline CDR1 and CDR2: SQVTM and ANQGSEA. Trimming stripped 7 bases from V and 4 bases from J, with 19 bases between. The CDR3 has 14 amino acids.

Only one count was recorded for this clone. The chain has TRBV18 and TRBJ1-3, with D hard to call. From germline, CDR1 is KGHSH and CDR2 LQKENI. The CDR3 contains 15 residues. V lost 1 base, J lost 0 bases, and 7 bases lay in between. CDR3 amino acids: CASSPLSGSGNTIYF. The CDR3 DNA follows: TGTGCCAGCTCACCACTTTCGGGCTCTGGAAACACCATATATTTT. Using reference TRBV18 and TRBJ1-3 for the parts outside the CDR3, the full variable domain is NAGVMQNPRHLVRRRGQEARLRCSPMKGHSHVYWYRQLPEEGLKFMVYLQKENIIDESGMPKERFSAEFPKEGPSILRIQQVVRGDSAAYFCASSPLSGSGNTIYFGEGSWLTVV.

This clone has just one count. The chain employs TRBV7-9 and TRBJ2-7; weak D call: TRBD2 (5 bases). Germline-derived CDR1 and CDR2 are SEHNR and FQNEAQ (reference sequence). V was trimmed by 5 bases and J by 2 bases, leaving 10 bases between them. The CDR3 sequence is 13 residues long. The CDR3 loop reads CASSRTGTYEQYF. CDR3 coding DNA: TGTGCCAGCAGCCGAACGGGGACCTACGAGCAGTACTTC.

This chain links TRBV30 with TRBJ1-2; D gene ambiguous. Trimming removed 3 bases at V and 4 bases at J, with 9 bases between. Germline V gene lookup returns CDR1 GTSNPN and CDR2 SVGIG (reference sequence). This CDR3 region has 12 residues. The CDR3 region has the DNA TGTGCCTGGAGGACTAGGGTCTATGGCTACACCTTC. Translation: CAWRTRVYGYTF.

The J gene is TRBJ2-5, the V gene TRBV7-2; D unclear. The CDR3 loop spans 12 amino acids. The V gene lost 4 bases and the J gene lost 5 bases, with 8 bases spanning the gap. Germline CDR1 reads SGHTA; CDR2 reads FQGNSA. CDR3 sequence reads: CASSSNMETQYF. The CDR3 DNA reads as TGTGCCAGCAGCTCGAACATGGAGACCCAGTACTTC.

V is TRBV14 and J is TRBJ2-3; 11 bases agree with TRBD2. V shed 2 bases and J 1 base; nucleotides not matched to a gene: 11. Germline CDR1 and CDR2: SGHDN and FVKESK. The CDR3 consists of 19 residues. The CDR3 region has the DNA TGTGCCAGCAGCCAAAAAGGGCTCGGGACTAGCGGACGCACAGATACGCAGTATTTT. This gives the protein CASSQKGLGTSGRTDTQYF.

This chain links TRBV28 with TRBJ1-2; unclear D gene. CDR3 length: 13 residues. Germline V gene lookup returns CDR1 MDHEN and CDR2 SYDVKM. V was trimmed by 4 bases and J by 1 base, leaving 7 bases between them. The CDR3 DNA follows: TGTGCCAGCAGTTCTGGCAGTAACTATGGCTACACCTTC. As protein: CASSSGSNYGYTF.

This clone was picked up one time. CDR3 sequence: CASSPGQTSNQPQHF. The CDR3 region has the DNA TGTGCTAGCTCACCGGGACAGACTAGCAATCAGCCCCAGCATTTT. The chain employs TRBV2 and TRBJ1-5, with 7 bases identical to TRBD1. The CDR3 contains 15 residues. The germline CDR1 and CDR2 sequences are SNHLY and FYNNEI.

Comments on this clone: Other DNA sequences in the sample encode the same CDR3. J is TRBJ2-7 and V is TRBV4-3; the D is unclear. CDR1 is LGHNA, CDR2 YSLEER, per germline. V lost 0 bases and J lost 3, with 6 bases in between. The CDR3 is 13 amino acids. CDR3: CASSQEGSYEQYF. The CDR3 DNA follows: TGCGCCAGCAGCCAAGAAGGAAGCTACGAGCAGTACTTC.

The chain combines TRBV30 with TRBJ1-5, with 7 bases lining up with TRBD1. Germline-derived CDR1 and CDR2 are GTSNPN and SVGIG (reference sequence). Trimming at V came to 4 bases and at J to 9 bases, leaving 9 bases not matched to a gene. The CDR3 runs to 13 residues. This CDR3 is CAWNKKGGLPQHF. Written as DNA, the CDR3 is TGTGCCTGGAATAAGAAAGGGGGCCTGCCCCAGCATTTT.

V usage is TRBV9 and J usage is TRBJ2-7; D is ambiguous. Germline CDR1 reads SGDLS; CDR2 reads YYNGEE. The V and J ends lost 4 bases and 1 base respectively, with 12 bases between them. This CDR3 region has 14 residues. The CDR3 bases are TGTGCCAGCAGCTCCGATCCCTTTTCCTACGAGCAGTACTTC. This encodes CASSSDPFSYEQYF.

The J gene is TRBJ1-5, the V gene TRBV6-1; D ambiguous. V lost 11 bases, J lost 0 bases, and 8 bases lay in between. This CDR3 region has 12 residues. The germline V gene has CDR1 MNHNS and CDR2 SASEGT. The CDR3 bases are TGTGCCGAGGCGGATAGCAATCAGCCCCAGCATTTT. Amino acid sequence: CAEADSNQPQHF.

CDR3 in DNA: TGTGCCAGCAGCGTAACCTCAGCGGAGACCCAGTACTTC. It codes for CASSVTSAETQYF. This chain links TRBV9 with TRBJ2-5; D is ambiguous. CDR1 and CDR2 from the germline V gene are SGDLS and YYNGEE. Trimming shortened V by 1 base and J by 5 bases, and 9 bases separated the two germline ends. The CDR3 covers 13 residues. The variable domain in full, completed from reference TRBV9 and TRBJ2-5, reads DSGVTQTPKHLITATGQRVTLRCSPRSGDLSVYWYQQSLDQGLQFLIQYYNGEERAKGNILERFSAQQFPDLHSELNLSSLELGDSALYFCASSVTSAETQYFGPGTRLLVL.

The chain joins TRBV6-6 to TRBJ1-1, with 9 bases that match TRBD1. The germline CDR1 and CDR2 sequences are MNHNY and SVGAGI (reference sequence). The V segment lost 6 bases and the J segment 6 bases; nucleotides outside the gene matches: 8. The CDR3 runs to 14 residues. CDR3 coding DNA: TGTGCCAGCAGACCCGGGACAGGGCGGGCTGAAGCTTTCTTT. Amino acid sequence: CASRPGTGRAEAFF.

The chain employs TRBV29-1 and TRBJ1-3; the match to TRBD1 covers 9 bases. Looked up from germline, CDR1 is SQVTM and CDR2 is ANQGSEA. Trimming at V came to 7 bases and at J to 4 bases, leaving 8 bases not matched to a gene. The CDR3 runs to 14 residues. The DNA of the CDR3 is TGCAGCGAACGACGGACAGGGGCCGGAAACACCATATATTTT. It specifies CSERRTGAGNTIYF.

The J gene is TRBJ2-7, the V gene TRBV25-1; 7 bases are shared with TRBD2. The junction had 14 bases not matched to a gene; V was cut back by 5 bases and J by 7 bases. CDR1 is MGHDK, CDR2 SYGVNS, per germline. This CDR3 has 15 amino acids. The CDR3 bases are TGTGCCAGCAGTCCCCTTGGGGGAGGGCAACGGGAGCAGTACTTC. This gives the protein CASSPLGGGQREQYF.

The chain has TRBV10-2 and TRBJ2-2, with a possible D match to TRBD2 (5 bases). V was cut by 11 bases and J by 2 bases, with 9 bases left in between. CDR1 is WSHSY and CDR2 is SAAADI in the germline V gene. The CDR3 spans 12 residues. This CDR3 is CAGTRNTGELFF. The CDR3 region has the DNA TGCGCCGGTACTAGAAACACCGGGGAGCTGTTTTTT.

CDR3 coding DNA: TGTGCCAGCATCTCAACTAGCGGGGGGACACAGACCCAGTACTTC. Translating gives CASISTSGGTQTQYF. The chain couples TRBV6-5 to TRBJ2-5; 12 bases fit TRBD2. The trim removed 7 bases at V and 6 bases at J, leaving 9 bases unmatched. Germline assignment: CDR1 MNHEY and CDR2 SVGAGI. This CDR3 has 15 amino acids.

The rearrangement uses TRBV6-1 and TRBJ2-6; perhaps TRBD1 as D (6 bases). This CDR3 comprises 19 residues. The V end was cut by 2 bases, the J end by 1 base, with 18 bases between. Germline CDR1 reads MNHNS; CDR2 reads SASEGT. In DNA, the CDR3 is TGTGCCAGCAGTGAACGGCAGGGGTCGTCGTTTTCTGGGGCCAACGTCCTGACTTTC. This translates into CASSERQGSSFSGANVLTF.

The chain links TRBV5-4 to TRBJ2-7; 10 nucleotides align to TRBD2. CDR3 size: 14 residues. Germline V gene data show CDR1 as SGHNT and CDR2 as YYREEE (reference sequence). The V segment lost 4 bases and the J segment 6 bases; nucleotides outside the gene matches: 7. This CDR3 is CASSVQREGPEQYF. CDR3 sequence (DNA): TGTGCCAGCAGCGTCCAGCGGGAGGGTCCCGAGCAGTACTTC.

The chain has TRBV9 and TRBJ2-2; 7 bases are a match to TRBD1. There are 17 residues in the CDR3. The germline CDR1 and CDR2 sequences are SGDLS and YYNGEE. V shed 4 bases and J 5 bases; nucleotides not matched to a gene: 14. The CDR3 spells CASSPTGMRVGTGELFF. The DNA of the CDR3 is TGTGCCAGCAGCCCGACAGGGATGAGGGTTGGGACCGGGGAGCTGTTTTTT.

The V and J genes are TRBV10-3 and TRBJ2-7, with D possibly TRBD2 on 5 matching bases. This CDR3 is 13 amino acids long. V lost 6 bases to trimming and J lost 2 bases, with 11 bases between them. Germline V gene sequence: CDR1 ENHRY, CDR2 SYGVKD. This CDR3 reads CAIRTTAPYEQYF. The CDR3, as DNA: TGTGCCATCAGGACTACTGCGCCCTACGAGCAGTACTTC.

In nucleotides, the CDR3 is TGCAGATTACGGGACAGGGGTAATCAGCCCCAGCATTTT. Translation gives CRLRDRGNQPQHF. The chain combines TRBV29-1 with TRBJ1-5, with TRBD1 identical over 10 bases. Germline V CDR1 and CDR2: SQVTM, ANQGSEA. CDR3 length equals 13 residues.

The CDR3 spells CASSMPKGQGDQPQHF. CDR3 sequence (DNA): TGTGCCAGTAGTATGCCCAAGGGACAGGGAGATCAGCCCCAGCATTTT. The chain employs TRBV19 and TRBJ1-5; TRBD1 matches 9 bases. Trimming took 3 bases from V and 5 from J; bases not matched to a gene: 8. CDR1 is LNHDA, CDR2 SQIVND, per germline (reference sequence). The CDR3 contains 16 residues.